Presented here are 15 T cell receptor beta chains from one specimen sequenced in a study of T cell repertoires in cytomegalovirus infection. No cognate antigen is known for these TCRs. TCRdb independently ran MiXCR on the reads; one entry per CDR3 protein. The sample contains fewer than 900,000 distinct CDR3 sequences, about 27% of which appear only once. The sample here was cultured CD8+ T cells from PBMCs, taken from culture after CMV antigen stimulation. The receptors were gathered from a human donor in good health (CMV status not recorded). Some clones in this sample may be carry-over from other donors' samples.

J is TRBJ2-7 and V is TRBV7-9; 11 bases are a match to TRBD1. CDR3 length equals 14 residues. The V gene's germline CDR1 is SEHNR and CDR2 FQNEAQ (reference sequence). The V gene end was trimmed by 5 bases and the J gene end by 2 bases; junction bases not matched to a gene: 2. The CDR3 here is CASSRGQGAYEQYF. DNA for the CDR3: TGTGCCAGCAGCCGGGGACAGGGGGCCTACGAGCAGTACTTC.

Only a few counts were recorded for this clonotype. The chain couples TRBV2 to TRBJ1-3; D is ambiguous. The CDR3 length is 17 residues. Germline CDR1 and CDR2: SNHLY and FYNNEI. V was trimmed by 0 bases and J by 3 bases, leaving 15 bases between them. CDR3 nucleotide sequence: TGTGCCAGCAGTGAAGCGCTTCGGGAGGAAGATGGAAACACCATATATTTT. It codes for CASSEALREEDGNTIYF.

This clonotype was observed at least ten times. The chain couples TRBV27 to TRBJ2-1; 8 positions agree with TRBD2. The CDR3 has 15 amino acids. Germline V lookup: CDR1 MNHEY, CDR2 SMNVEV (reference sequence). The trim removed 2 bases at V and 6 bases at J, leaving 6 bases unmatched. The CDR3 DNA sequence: TGTGCCAGCAGTTTACGGCGGGGGGATATCAATGAGCAGTTCTTC. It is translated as CASSLRRGDINEQFF.

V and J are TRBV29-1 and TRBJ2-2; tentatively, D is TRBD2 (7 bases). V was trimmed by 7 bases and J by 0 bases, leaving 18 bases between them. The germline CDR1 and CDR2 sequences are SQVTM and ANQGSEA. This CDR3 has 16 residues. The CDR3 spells CSALGGPSANTGELFF. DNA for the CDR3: TGCAGCGCTCTGGGGGGGCCTTCAGCGAACACCGGGGAGCTGTTTTTT.

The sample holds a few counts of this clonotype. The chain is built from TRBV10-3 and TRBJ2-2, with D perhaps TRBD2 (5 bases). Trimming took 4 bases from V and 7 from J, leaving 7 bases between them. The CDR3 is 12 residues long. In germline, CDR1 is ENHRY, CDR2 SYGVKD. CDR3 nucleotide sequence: TGTGCCATCAGTGCGGGGAACGGGGAGCTGTTTTTT. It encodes CAISAGNGELFF.

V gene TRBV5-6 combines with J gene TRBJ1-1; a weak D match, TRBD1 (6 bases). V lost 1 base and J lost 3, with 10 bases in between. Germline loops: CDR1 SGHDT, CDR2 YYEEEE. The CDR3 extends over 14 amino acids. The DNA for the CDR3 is TGTGCCAGCAGCTTGACGAGGGGGGACACTGAAGCTTTCTTT. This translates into CASSLTRGDTEAFF. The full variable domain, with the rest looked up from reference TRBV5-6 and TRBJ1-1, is DAGVTQSPTHLIKTRGQQVTLRCSPKSGHDTVSWYQQALGQGPQFIFQYYEEEERQRGNFPDRFSGHQFPNYSSELNVNALLLGDSALYLCASSLTRGDTEAFFGQGTRLTVV.

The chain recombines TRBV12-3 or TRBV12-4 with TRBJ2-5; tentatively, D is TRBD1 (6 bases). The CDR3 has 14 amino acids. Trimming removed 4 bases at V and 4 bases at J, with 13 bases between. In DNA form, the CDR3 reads TGTGCCAGCAGTTCTCAGGGGCCTGGAGAGACCCAGTACTTC. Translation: CASSSQGPGETQYF.

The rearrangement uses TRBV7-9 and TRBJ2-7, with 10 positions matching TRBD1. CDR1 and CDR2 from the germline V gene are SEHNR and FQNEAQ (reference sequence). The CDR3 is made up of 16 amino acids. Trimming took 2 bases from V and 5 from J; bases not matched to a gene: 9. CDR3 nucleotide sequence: TGTGCCAGCAGCTTATTGGGTAGACAGGGGGCTGACGAGCAGTACTTC. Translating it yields CASSLLGRQGADEQYF.

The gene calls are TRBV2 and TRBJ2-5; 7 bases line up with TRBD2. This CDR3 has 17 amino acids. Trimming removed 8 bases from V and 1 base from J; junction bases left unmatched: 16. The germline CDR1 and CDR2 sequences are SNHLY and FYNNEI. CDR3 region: CASYVPLNGGGQETQYF. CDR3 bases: TGTGCCAGCTATGTTCCCTTAAACGGCGGGGGCCAAGAGACCCAGTACTTC.

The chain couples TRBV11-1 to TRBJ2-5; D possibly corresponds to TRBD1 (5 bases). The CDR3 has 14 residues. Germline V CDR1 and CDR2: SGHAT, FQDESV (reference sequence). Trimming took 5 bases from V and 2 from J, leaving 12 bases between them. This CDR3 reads CASSHQDKQETQYF. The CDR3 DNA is TGTGCCAGCAGCCATCAGGACAAGCAAGAGACCCAGTACTTC.

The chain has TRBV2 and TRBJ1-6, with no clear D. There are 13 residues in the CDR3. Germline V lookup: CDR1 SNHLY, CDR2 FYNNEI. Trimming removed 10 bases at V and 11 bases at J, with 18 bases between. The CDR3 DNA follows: TGTGCCACCCTTATTTCTGGTTCTGCACCCCTCCACTTT. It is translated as CATLISGSAPLHF. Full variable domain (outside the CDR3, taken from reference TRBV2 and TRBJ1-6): EPEVTQTPSHQVTQMGQEVILRCVPISNHLYFYWYRQILGQKVEFLVSFYNNEISEKSEIFDDQFSVERPDGSNFTLKIRSTKLEDSAMYFCATLISGSAPLHFGNGTRLTVT.

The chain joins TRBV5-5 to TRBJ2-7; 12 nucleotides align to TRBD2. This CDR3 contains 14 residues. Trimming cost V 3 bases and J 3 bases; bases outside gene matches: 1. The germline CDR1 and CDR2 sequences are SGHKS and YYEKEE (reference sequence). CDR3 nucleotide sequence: TGTGCCAGCAGCTGGACTAGCGGGAACTACGAGCAGTACTTC. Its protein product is CASSWTSGNYEQYF.

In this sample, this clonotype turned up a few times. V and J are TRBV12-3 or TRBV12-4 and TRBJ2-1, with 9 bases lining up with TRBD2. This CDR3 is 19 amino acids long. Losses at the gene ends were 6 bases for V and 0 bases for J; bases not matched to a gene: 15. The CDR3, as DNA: TGTGCCAGCAGGGGTGCCGGGGCGGGGGGGCCGAGCTCCTACAATGAGCAGTTCTTC. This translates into CASRGAGAGGPSSYNEQFF.

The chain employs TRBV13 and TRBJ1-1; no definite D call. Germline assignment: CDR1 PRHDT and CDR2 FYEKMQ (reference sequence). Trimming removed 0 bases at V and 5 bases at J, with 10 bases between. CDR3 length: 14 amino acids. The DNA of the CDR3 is TGTGCCAGCAGCTTAGGAGGCCCTCGGACTGAAGCTTTCTTT. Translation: CASSLGGPRTEAFF.

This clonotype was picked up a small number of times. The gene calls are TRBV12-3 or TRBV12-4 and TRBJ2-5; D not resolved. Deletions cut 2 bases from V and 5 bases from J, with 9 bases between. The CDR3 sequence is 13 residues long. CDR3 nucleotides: TGTGCCAGCAGTTTAAGGTTTCGGGAGACCCAGTACTTC. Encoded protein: CASSLRFRETQYF.